These T cell receptor beta chains were read from a single sample in a study of long-term antiretroviral therapy in people with HIV. Method: immunoSEQ multiplex PCR; TCRdb's copy keeps in-frame clones and lacks some. Of 7,500 to 10,000 clones listed, 75% to 85% are singletons. This sample comprised unsorted PBMCs, obtained 0.7 years after starting antiretroviral therapy. The receptors shown here come from a man aged 40-55 years with HIV. CDR3s include the opening cysteine and the closing phenylalanine or tryptophan. A D gene is named only where the DNA matches it firmly. Where a row states a size, it is once, few, many or the class of an expanded clone; other rows omit it.

TRBJ2-7,TRBD1,TRBV29-1,NA,TGCAGCGTTGATACAGGGGACTACGAGCAGTACTTC,CSVDTGDYEQYF
TRBJ2-1,NA,TRBV27,few,TGTGCCAGCAGTATTGAGGCATCGTCCTTGCCCAATGAGCAGTTCTTC,CASSIEASSLPNEQFF
TRBJ2-1,TRBD2,TRBV27,NA,TGTGCCAGCAGTTTCGGGACTAGCGCTTACAATGAGCAGTTCTTC,CASSFGTSAYNEQFF
TRBJ2-7,NA,TRBV10-3,NA,TGTGCCTGCTCACACAATTCCTACGAGCAGTACTTC,CACSHNSYEQYF
TRBJ2-1,TRBD2,TRBV28,NA,TGTGCCAGCAGTTCGGGGGGGGCCTCCTACAATGAGCAGTTCTTC,CASSSGGASYNEQFF
TRBJ1-5,NA,TRBV19,NA,TGTGCCAGTAGTCATGTGGGGGCTAGTCAGCCCCAGCATTTT,CASSHVGASQPQHF
TRBJ2-7,NA,TRBV29-1,NA,TGCAGCGTTGAAGATCGTCGCACACCTGAGCAGTACTTC,CSVEDRRTPEQYF
TRBJ1-1,NA,TRBV7-9,NA,TGTGCCAGCACCGACCCTGGGGTTATGAACACTGAAGCTTTCTTT,CASTDPGVMNTEAFF
TRBJ1-1,TRBD1,TRBV19,NA,TGTGCCAGTAGGACAGGGAGGTCTGAAGCTTTCTTT,CASRTGRSEAFF
TRBJ2-7,NA,TRBV27,once,TGTGCCAGCAGTTTTTGGCTGAACTACGAGCAGTACTTC,CASSFWLNYEQYF
TRBJ2-7,NA,TRBV7-6,NA,TGTGCCAGCAGCCCGGCCTTGGGGGGGCGGACCGGCCACGAGCAGTACTTC,CASSPALGGRTGHEQYF
TRBJ2-7,NA,TRBV28,NA,TGTGCCAGCAGTTTAGCCAGGGGATTGGGCGAGCAGTACTTC,CASSLARGLGEQYF
TRBJ1-5,NA,TRBV6-6,NA,TGTGCCAGCAGTTACTCGAGCGGGGGCCATCAGCCCCAGCATTTT,CASSYSSGGHQPQHF
TRBJ2-1,NA,TRBV4-3,NA,TGCGCCAGCAGCCTTAGGGGGGGGTCCTACAATGAGCAGTTCTTC,CASSLRGGSYNEQFF
TRBJ2-5,NA,TRBV2,NA,TGTGCCAGCAGTGAATCGACGGGGTCACACAAAGAGACCCAGTACTTC,CASSESTGSHKETQYF
TRBJ2-1,NA,TRBV9,medium-sized,TGTGCCAGCAGCGTAGGAGCCTACAATGAGCAGTTCTTC,CASSVGAYNEQFF
TRBJ1-2,NA,TRBV10-3,NA,TGTGCCATCGGCGGGGGCGGGGGAGTTGGCTACACCTTC,CAIGGGGGVGYTF
TRBJ1-1,NA,TRBV2,NA,TGTGCCAGCAAATTGGAGGGGCTGAACACTGAAGCTTTCTTT,CASKLEGLNTEAFF
TRBJ2-1,NA,TRBV11-2,NA,TGTGCCAGCAGCTCCCAGGTTGTTGAGCAGTTCTTC,CASSSQVVEQFF
TRBJ2-1,NA,TRBV7-3,once,TGTGCCAGCAGCCCCCCGGGGAGCTCCTACAATGAGCAGTTCTTC,CASSPPGSSYNEQFF
TRBJ2-6,NA,TRBV6-6,NA,TGTGCCAGCAGCCTAAAGTCAAGCTCTGGGGCCAACGTCCTGACTTTC,CASSLKSSSGANVLTF
TRBJ2-7,NA,TRBV18,NA,TGTGCCAGCTCACTTCAGGGACGGGAGAGTGACGAGCAGTACTTC,CASSLQGRESDEQYF
TRBJ2-7,NA,TRBV27,NA,TGTGCCAGCAGTTTATCGTGGACCCAAGAACCGCAGTACTTC,CASSLSWTQEPQYF
TRBJ2-5,NA,TRBV5-5,NA,TGTGCCAGCAGCTTGGCCAGCTGGGAGACCCAGTACTTC,CASSLASWETQYF
TRBJ2-3,NA,TRBV28,NA,TGTGCCAGCAGTTTAGGGTATGGGACAGATACGCAGTATTTT,CASSLGYGTDTQYF
TRBJ2-7,NA,TRBV7-9,NA,TGTGCCAGCAGCTTTAGCGGGACAGTTAGCCACGAGCAGTACTTC,CASSFSGTVSHEQYF
TRBJ2-1,NA,TRBV5-4,NA,TGTGCCAGCAACTCATGGGATTTTGAGCAGTTCTTC,CASNSWDFEQFF
TRBJ2-1,NA,TRBV19,once,TGTGCCAGTAGTATAGATTCCAGGGCGGGGTACAATGAGCAGTTCTTC,CASSIDSRAGYNEQFF